Below, one T cell receptor (beta chain) is given with its context. What it recognizes is unknown. The CDR3 runs 13 residues. The V gene lost 4 bases and the J gene lost 11 bases, with 17 bases spanning the gap. Germline CDR1 LNHDA, CDR2 SQIVND (reference sequence). This sample is drawn from a study of CD8+CD57+ T cells in acquired aplastic anemia. Study background: Sorted CD4+ and CD8+ cell DNA averaged approximately 3 ug. Healthy donors had, on average, around 10 million reads for their CD4+ cells.

The template used for profiling TCR beta VDJ and CDR3 was genomic DNA. TCRdb re-analysed the reads in MiXCR, keeping a single row per CDR3 protein. Among 100,000 to 150,000 distinct CDR3 sequences listed, around two fifths were seen once. Study-wide points: Overlapping CD8+ CDR3 repertoires of patients and controls contained under 35 shared sequences. Statistical testing detected no significant gap in CD8+ Simpson's diversity between patients and controls.

The sequence was collected from a human donor in good health, serving as a control. The genes are TRBV19 and TRBJ1-1; D ambiguous. The sample comprised sorted CD4+, CD8+, or CD8+CD57+ T cells (not recorded which) from PBMCs. Written as DNA, the CDR3 is TGTGCCAGTAGTAGGCGAGGTGGAGGGCACGCTTTCTTT. Translation gives CASSRRGGGHAFF.